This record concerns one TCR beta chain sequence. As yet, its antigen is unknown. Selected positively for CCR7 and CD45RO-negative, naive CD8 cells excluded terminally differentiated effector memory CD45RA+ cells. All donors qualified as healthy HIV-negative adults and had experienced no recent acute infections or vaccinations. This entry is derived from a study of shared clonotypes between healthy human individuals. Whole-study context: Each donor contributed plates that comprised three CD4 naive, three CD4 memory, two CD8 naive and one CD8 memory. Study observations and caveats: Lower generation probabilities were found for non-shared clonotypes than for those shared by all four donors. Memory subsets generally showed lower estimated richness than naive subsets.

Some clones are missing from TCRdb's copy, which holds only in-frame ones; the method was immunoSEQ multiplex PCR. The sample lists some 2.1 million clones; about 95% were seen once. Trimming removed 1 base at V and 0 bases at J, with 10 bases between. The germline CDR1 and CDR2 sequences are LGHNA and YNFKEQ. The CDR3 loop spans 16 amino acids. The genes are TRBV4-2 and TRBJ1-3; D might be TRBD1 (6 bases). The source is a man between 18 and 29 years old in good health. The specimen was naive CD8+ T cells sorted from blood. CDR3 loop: CASSQGQAVSGNTIYF. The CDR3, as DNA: TGTGCCAGCAGCCAAGGACAGGCTGTCTCTGGAAACACCATATATTTT.